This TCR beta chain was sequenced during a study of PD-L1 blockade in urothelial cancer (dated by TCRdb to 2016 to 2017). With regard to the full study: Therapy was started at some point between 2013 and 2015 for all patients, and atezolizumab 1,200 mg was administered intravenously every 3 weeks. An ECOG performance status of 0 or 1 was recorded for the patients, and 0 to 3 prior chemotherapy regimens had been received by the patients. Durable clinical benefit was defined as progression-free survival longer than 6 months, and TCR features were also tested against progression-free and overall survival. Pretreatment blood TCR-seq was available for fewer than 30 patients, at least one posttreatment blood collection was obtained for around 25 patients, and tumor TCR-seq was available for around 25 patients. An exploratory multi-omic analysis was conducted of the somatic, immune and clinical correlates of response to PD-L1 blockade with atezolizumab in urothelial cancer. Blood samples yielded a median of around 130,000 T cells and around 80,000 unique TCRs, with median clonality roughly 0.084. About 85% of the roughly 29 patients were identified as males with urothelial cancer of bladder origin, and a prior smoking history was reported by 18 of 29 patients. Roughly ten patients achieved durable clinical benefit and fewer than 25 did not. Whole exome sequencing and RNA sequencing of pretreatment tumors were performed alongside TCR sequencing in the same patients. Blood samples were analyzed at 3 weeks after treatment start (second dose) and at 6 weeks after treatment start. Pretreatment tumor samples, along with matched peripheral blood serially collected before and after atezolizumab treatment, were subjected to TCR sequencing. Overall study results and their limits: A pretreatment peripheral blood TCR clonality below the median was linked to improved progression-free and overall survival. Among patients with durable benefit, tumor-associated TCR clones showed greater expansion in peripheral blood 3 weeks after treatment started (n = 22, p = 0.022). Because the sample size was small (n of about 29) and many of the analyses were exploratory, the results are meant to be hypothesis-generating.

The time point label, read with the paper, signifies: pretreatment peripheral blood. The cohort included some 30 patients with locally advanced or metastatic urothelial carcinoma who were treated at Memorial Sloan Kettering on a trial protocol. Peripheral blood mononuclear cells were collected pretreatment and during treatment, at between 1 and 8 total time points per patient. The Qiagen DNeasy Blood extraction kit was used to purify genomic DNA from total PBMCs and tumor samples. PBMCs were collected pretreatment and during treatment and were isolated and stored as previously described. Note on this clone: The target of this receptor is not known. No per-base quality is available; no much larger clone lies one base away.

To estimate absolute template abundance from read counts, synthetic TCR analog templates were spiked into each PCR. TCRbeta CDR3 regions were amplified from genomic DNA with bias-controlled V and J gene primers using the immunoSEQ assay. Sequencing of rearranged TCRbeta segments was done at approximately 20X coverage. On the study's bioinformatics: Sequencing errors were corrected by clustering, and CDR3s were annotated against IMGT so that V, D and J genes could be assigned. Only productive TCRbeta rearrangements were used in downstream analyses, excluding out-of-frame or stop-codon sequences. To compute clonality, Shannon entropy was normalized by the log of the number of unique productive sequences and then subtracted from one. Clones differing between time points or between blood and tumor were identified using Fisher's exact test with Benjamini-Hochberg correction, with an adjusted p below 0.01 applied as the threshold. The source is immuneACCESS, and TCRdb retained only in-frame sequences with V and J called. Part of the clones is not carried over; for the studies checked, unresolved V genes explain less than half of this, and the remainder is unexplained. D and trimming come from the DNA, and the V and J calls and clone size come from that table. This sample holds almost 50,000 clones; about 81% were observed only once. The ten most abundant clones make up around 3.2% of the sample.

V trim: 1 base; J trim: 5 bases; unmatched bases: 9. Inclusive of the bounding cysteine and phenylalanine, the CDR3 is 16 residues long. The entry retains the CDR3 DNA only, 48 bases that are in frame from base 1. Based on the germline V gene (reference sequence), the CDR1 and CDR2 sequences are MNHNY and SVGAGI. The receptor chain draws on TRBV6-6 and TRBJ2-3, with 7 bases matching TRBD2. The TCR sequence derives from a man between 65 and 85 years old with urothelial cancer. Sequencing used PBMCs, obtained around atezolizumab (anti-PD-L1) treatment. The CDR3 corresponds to CASSYFSLAEGDTQYF. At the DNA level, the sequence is TGTGCCAGCAGTTACTTTTCGCTAGCGGAAGGAGATACGCAGTATTTT.